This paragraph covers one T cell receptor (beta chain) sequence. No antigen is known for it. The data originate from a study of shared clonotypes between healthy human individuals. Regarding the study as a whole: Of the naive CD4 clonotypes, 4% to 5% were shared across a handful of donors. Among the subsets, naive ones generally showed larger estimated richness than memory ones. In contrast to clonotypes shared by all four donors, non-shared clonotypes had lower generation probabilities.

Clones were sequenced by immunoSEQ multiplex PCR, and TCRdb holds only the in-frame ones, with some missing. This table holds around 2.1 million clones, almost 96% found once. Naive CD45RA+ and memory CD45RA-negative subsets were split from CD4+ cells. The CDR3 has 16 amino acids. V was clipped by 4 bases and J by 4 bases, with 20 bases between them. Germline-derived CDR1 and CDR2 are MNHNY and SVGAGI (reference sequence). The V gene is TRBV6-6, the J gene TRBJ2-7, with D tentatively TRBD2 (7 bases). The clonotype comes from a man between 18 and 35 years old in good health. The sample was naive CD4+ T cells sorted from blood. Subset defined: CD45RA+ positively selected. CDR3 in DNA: TGTGCCAGCAGTTCCGACCGGGGTGGGAGGGGGTACGAGCAGTACTTC. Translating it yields CASSSDRGGRGYEQYF.